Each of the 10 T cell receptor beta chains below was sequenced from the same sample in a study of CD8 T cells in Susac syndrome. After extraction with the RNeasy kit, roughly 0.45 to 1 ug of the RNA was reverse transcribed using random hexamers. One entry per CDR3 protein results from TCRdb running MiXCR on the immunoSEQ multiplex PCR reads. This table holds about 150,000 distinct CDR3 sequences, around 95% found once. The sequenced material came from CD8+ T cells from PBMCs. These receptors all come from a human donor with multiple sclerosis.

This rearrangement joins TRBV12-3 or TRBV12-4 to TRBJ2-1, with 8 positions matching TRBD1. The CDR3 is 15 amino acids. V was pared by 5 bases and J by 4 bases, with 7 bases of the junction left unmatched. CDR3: CASSPGQGLYNEQFF. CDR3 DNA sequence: TGTGCCAGCAGTCCAGGACAGGGTCTTTACAATGAGCAGTTCTTC.

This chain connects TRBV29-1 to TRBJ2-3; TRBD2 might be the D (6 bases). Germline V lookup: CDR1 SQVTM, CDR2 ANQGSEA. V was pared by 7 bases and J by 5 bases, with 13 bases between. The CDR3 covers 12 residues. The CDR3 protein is CSGWGEQDTQYF. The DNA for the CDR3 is TGCAGCGGCTGGGGGGAGCAAGATACGCAGTATTTT.

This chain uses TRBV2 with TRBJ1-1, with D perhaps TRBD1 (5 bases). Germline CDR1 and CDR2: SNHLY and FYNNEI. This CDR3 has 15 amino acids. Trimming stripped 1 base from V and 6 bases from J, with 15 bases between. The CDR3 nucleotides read TGTGCCAGCAGTGAAGGTGGGGGAAGCTGGGCTGAAGCTTTCTTT. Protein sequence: CASSEGGGSWAEAFF.

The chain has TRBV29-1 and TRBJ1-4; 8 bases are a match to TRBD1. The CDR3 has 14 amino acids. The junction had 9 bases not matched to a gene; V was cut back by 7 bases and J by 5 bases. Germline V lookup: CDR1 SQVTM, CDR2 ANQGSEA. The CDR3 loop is CSGRTGLRNEKLFF. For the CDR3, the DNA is TGCAGCGGCCGGACAGGGCTGAGGAATGAAAAACTGTTTTTT.

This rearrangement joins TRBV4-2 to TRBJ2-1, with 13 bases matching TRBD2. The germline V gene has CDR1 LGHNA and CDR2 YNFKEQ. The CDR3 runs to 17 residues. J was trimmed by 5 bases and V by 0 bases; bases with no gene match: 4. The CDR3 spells CASSQDRLAGGNNEQFF. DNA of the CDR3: TGTGCCAGCAGCCAAGATCGACTAGCGGGGGGAAACAATGAGCAGTTCTTC.

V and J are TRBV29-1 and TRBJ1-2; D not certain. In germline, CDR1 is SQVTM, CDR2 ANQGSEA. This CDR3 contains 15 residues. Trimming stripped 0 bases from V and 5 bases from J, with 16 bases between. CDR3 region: CSVEDFREGEYGYTF. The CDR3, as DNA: TGCAGCGTTGAAGATTTTCGGGAGGGAGAGTATGGCTACACCTTC.

As DNA, the CDR3 is TGTGCCAGCAGTTACGGACCGGAGTTGAACACTGAAGCTTTCTTT. Amino acids: CASSYGPELNTEAFF. The chain couples TRBV6-5 to TRBJ1-1; D is unresolved. The CDR3 consists of 15 residues. V dropped 2 bases and J dropped 0 bases, with 10 bases sitting between them. Germline V lookup: CDR1 MNHEY, CDR2 SVGAGI.

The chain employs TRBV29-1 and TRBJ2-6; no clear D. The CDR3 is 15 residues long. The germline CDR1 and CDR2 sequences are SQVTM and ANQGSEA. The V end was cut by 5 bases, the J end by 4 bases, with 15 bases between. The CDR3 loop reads CSVPSLGSGANVLTF. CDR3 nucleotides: TGCAGCGTTCCTTCGTTGGGGTCCGGGGCCAACGTCCTGACTTTC.

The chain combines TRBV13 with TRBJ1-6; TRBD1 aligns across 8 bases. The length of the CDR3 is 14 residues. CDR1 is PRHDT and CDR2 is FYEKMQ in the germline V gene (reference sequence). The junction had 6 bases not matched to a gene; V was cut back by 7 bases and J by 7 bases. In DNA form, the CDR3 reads TGTGCCAGCACCGGACAGGGACCGAATTCACCCCTCCACTTT. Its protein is CASTGQGPNSPLHF.

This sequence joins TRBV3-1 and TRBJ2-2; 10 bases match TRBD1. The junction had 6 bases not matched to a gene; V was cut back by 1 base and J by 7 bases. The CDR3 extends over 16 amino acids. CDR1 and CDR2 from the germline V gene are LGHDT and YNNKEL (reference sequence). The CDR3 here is CASSQGWTGGVGELFF. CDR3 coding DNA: TGTGCCAGCAGCCAAGGTTGGACAGGGGGTGTCGGGGAGCTGTTTTTT.